This T cell receptor beta chain was recorded in a study of T cell responses to AZD1222 COVID-19 vaccine. General observations from the study: The study found Spike-specific TCR breadth and depth rose after two AZD1222 doses.

CDR1 is LGHNA and CDR2 is YSLEER in the germline V gene. The CDR3 length is 18 residues. V gave up 0 bases and J gave up 4 bases, with 20 bases separating them. To note about this clone: Its antigen is not identified.

Produced via immunoSEQ multiplex PCR; TCRdb's table is partial and in-frame only. Of 150,000 to 180,000 clones in the sample, around 90% are singletons; the top ten hold approximately 17%. This TCR came from an adult in good health. The sequences come from peripheral blood, collected on day 0 of AZD1222 vaccination. The chain carries TRBV4-3 and TRBJ2-3; D is unclear. The CDR3 DNA sequence: TGCGCCAGCAGCCAAGATCTTGGGTCGACGAACCCCCCAGATACGCAGTATTTT. Translation gives CASSQDLGSTNPPDTQYF.